There are many counts of the clone carrying this TCR beta chain. Unique molecular identifiers were attached to individual cDNA molecules. TCRdb re-analysed the 5' RACE reads in MiXCR, keeping a single row per CDR3 protein. This table holds around 78,000 distinct CDR3 sequences, over 12% found once. The record originates from a study of early T cells in non-severe SARS-CoV-2 infection. Study at large: Sequencing of unsorted whole blood was done on bulk RNA, leaving chains unpaired.

Trimming shortened V by 1 base and J by 2 bases, and 12 bases separated the two germline ends. CDR3 length: 15 amino acids. Per germline, CDR1 KGHSH and CDR2 LQKENI. The source is an adult who was a healthcare worker with PCR-confirmed SARS-CoV-2 infection or an uninfected control (not recorded which). Sequencing was done on a sample of whole blood. This chain uses TRBV18 with TRBJ2-7; possibly TRBD2 for D (6 bases). CDR3 sequence: CASSPRNGRPYEQYF. The DNA of the CDR3 is TGTGCCAGCTCACCACGAAACGGGAGACCCTACGAGCAGTACTTC.